The clone carrying this T cell receptor (beta chain) was found a few times. Its antigen is unidentified. This sample was included in a study of CD8+ T cells in alopecia areata. Study results and limitations: Affected scalp, especially in alopecia totalis/universalis, had a higher clonality than normal scalp did. It was less clear whether patients shared TCRs than it was in mice, possibly because of HLA. Scalp data also include sequences from resident alphabeta T cells of normal skin.

Isolation of CD4+ and CD8+ T cells from PBMCs was achieved by sorting. cDNA prepared by RNA extraction and subsequent reverse transcription served as the template for sequencing. TCRdb's copy holds only in-frame clones and misses some; the assay was immunoSEQ multiplex PCR. The data contain 150,000 to 200,000 clones, approximately 60% of them seen just once; the ten biggest clones take up about 4.4%. The sequencing sample was made of CD4+ T cells sorted from blood. The receptor was isolated from a human donor in good health.

CDR3 sequence: CASSQGRTGNGYTF. The CDR3 DNA follows: TGTGCCAGCAGCCAGGGAAGAACAGGGAATGGCTACACCTTC. This chain joins TRBV4-2 and TRBJ1-2; D perhaps matches TRBD1 (6 bases). Deletions cut 3 bases from V and 6 bases from J, with 14 bases between. Germline V gives CDR1 LGHNA, CDR2 YNFKEQ. CDR3 length: 14 residues.